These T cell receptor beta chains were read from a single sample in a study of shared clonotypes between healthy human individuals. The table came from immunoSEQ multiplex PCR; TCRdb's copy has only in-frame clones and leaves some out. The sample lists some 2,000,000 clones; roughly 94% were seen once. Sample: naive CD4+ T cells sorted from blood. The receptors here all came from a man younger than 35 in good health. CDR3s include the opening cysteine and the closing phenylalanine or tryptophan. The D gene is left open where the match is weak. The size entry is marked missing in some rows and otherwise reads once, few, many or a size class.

CDR3: CASPRGTYEQYF
DNA: TGCGCCAGCCCCAGGGGCACCTACGAGCAGTACTTC
J: TRBJ2-7
size: -
length: 12
V: TRBV23-1
D: -

CDR3: CASSWGQGAGQPQHF
DNA: TGTGCCAGCAGCTGGGGACAGGGGGCGGGTCAGCCCCAGCATTTT
J: TRBJ1-5
size: -
length: 15
V: TRBV5-5
D: TRBD1

CDR3: CASSPGQLNTEAFF
DNA: TGTGCCAGCAGCCCGGGACAGCTGAACACTGAAGCTTTCTTT
J: TRBJ1-1
size: -
length: 14
V: TRBV7-2
D: TRBD1

CDR3: CASSQRELKETQYF
DNA: TGCGCCAGCAGCCAAAGGGAGCTAAAAGAGACCCAGTACTTC
J: TRBJ2-5
size: -
length: 14
V: TRBV4-1
D: -

CDR3: CASSLGSGATGELFF
DNA: TGTGCCAGCAGCCTCGGTTCAGGGGCGACCGGGGAGCTGTTTTTT
J: TRBJ2-2
size: -
length: 15
V: TRBV2
D: -

CDR3: CASSFPLTGSYEQYF
DNA: TGTGCCAGCAGTTTCCCTCTTACCGGCTCCTACGAGCAGTACTTC
J: TRBJ2-7
size: -
length: 15
V: TRBV6-6
D: -

CDR3: CASSESRTRNTGELFF
DNA: TGCGCCAGCAGTGAGAGCCGGACTAGAAACACCGGGGAGCTGTTTTTT
J: TRBJ2-2
size: -
length: 16
V: TRBV10-1
D: TRBD2

CDR3: CASSFTTRGPSQETQYF
DNA: TGTGCCAGCAGCTTTACAACCCGGGGGCCCAGCCAAGAGACCCAGTACTTC
J: TRBJ2-5
size: few
length: 17
V: TRBV5-4
D: -

CDR3: CASSGQGRGEQYF
DNA: TGCGCCAGCAGTGGACAGGGTCGAGGCGAGCAGTACTTC
J: TRBJ2-7
size: -
length: 13
V: TRBV10-2
D: TRBD1

CDR3: CASSQTGTPNSPLHF
DNA: TGTGCCAGCAGCCAAACCGGGACACCTAATTCACCCCTCCACTTT
J: TRBJ1-6
size: -
length: 15
V: TRBV7-3
D: -

CDR3: CASRLDLAGFYEQFF
DNA: TGTGCCAGCCGATTAGACCTAGCGGGATTTTATGAGCAGTTCTTC
J: TRBJ2-1
size: -
length: 15
V: TRBV6-1
D: TRBD2

CDR3: CAWRGGAILYYGYTF
DNA: TGTGCCTGGAGAGGAGGGGCCATCTTATACTATGGCTACACCTTC
J: TRBJ1-2
size: -
length: 15
V: TRBV30
D: -

CDR3: CASSLAGPTNEKLFF
DNA: TGTGCCAGCAGCTTAGCAGGGCCGACTAATGAAAAACTGTTTTTT
J: TRBJ1-4
size: -
length: 15
V: TRBV7-6
D: -

CDR3: CASSQPSRDGAFF
DNA: TGCGCCAGCAGCCAGCCCTCCAGGGACGGAGCTTTCTTT
J: TRBJ1-1
size: -
length: 13
V: TRBV5-1
D: -

CDR3: CASRAAGTSGSWTYEQYF
DNA: TGCGCCAGCAGGGCGGCGGGGACTAGCGGGAGTTGGACCTACGAGCAGTACTTC
J: TRBJ2-7
size: -
length: 18
V: TRBV5-1
D: TRBD2

CDR3: CSATGNYGYTF
DNA: TGCAGTGCTACCGGGAACTATGGCTACACCTTC
J: TRBJ1-2
size: -
length: 11
V: TRBV20-1
D: -

CDR3: CASSPTGAHPNSPLHF
DNA: TGCGCCAGCAGTCCTACAGGGGCCCACCCTAATTCACCCCTCCACTTT
J: TRBJ1-6
size: -
length: 16
V: TRBV23-1
D: TRBD1

CDR3: CASSEKGQESYEQYF
DNA: TGTGCCAGCAGTGAAAAGGGGCAGGAGTCCTACGAGCAGTACTTC
J: TRBJ2-7
size: once
length: 15
V: TRBV2
D: -

CDR3: CASSEATVSPGIQYF
DNA: TGTGCCAGCAGTGAAGCGACGGTTAGCCCAGGCATTCAGTACTTC
J: TRBJ2-4
size: once
length: 15
V: TRBV6-1
D: -

CDR3: CASSTSGDTQYF
DNA: TGCGCCAGCAGCACTAGTGGTGATACGCAGTATTTT
J: TRBJ2-3
size: -
length: 12
V: TRBV5-1
D: -

CDR3: CASSPRTITTEETQYF
DNA: TGTGCCAGCAGCCCCCGGACGATCACGACGGAAGAGACCCAGTACTTC
J: TRBJ2-5
size: -
length: 16
V: TRBV7-9
D: -

CDR3: CASSLVAGLYNSPLHF
DNA: TGTGCCAGCAGCTTAGTGGCAGGCCTCTATAATTCACCCCTCCACTTT
J: TRBJ1-6
size: -
length: 16
V: TRBV7-2
D: -

CDR3: CASSEGWGELFF
DNA: TGTGCCAGCAGTGAAGGATGGGGGGAGCTGTTTTTT
J: TRBJ2-2
size: -
length: 12
V: TRBV6-1
D: -

CDR3: CASSAYRQGIDTQYF
DNA: TGCGCCAGCAGCGCATATAGGCAGGGTATTGATACGCAGTATTTT
J: TRBJ2-3
size: once
length: 15
V: TRBV5-1
D: -

CDR3: CASSQGPGETQYF
DNA: TGTGCCAGCAGCCAGGGGCCCGGAGAGACCCAGTACTTC
J: TRBJ2-5
size: -
length: 13
V: TRBV6-6
D: -

CDR3: CASSLWGHRESPLHF
DNA: TGTGCCAGCAGTTTATGGGGACACCGGGAATCACCCCTCCACTTT
J: TRBJ1-6
size: once
length: 15
V: TRBV27
D: -

CDR3: CASSPLYPGQGVKEQYF
DNA: TGTGCCAGCAGCCCGTTGTACCCGGGACAGGGTGTTAAGGAGCAGTACTTC
J: TRBJ2-7
size: -
length: 17
V: TRBV16
D: TRBD1

CDR3: CASSLAGLGYSPLHF
DNA: TGCGCCAGCAGCTTGGCTGGTTTAGGGTATTCACCCCTCCACTTT
J: TRBJ1-6
size: -
length: 15
V: TRBV5-1
D: -

CDR3: CASSDSGFLDPTHF
DNA: TGTGCCAGCAGTGATTCAGGCTTTCTCGATCCTACGCATTTT
J: TRBJ1-5
size: -
length: 14
V: TRBV2
D: -

CDR3: CAWSDLPVTGEEKGYTF
DNA: TGTGCCTGGAGTGATCTTCCTGTAACAGGGGAAGAGAAAGGCTACACCTTC
J: TRBJ1-2
size: -
length: 17
V: TRBV30
D: TRBD1

CDR3: CAIPTRTASYEQYF
DNA: TGTGCCATCCCCACCCGGACGGCATCCTACGAGCAGTACTTC
J: TRBJ2-7
size: -
length: 14
V: TRBV9
D: -

CDR3: CASSSSGGAGNEQFF
DNA: TGTGCCAGCAGCTCTAGCGGGGGGGCGGGCAATGAGCAGTTCTTC
J: TRBJ2-1
size: -
length: 15
V: TRBV7-2
D: TRBD2

CDR3: CASSVGGVINEQFF
DNA: TGTGCCAGCAGCGTGGGGGGCGTTATCAATGAGCAGTTCTTC
J: TRBJ2-1
size: -
length: 14
V: TRBV28
D: -

CDR3: CAGGQGNQPQHF
DNA: TGTGCCGGGGGACAGGGAAATCAGCCCCAGCATTTT
J: TRBJ1-5
size: -
length: 12
V: TRBV30
D: TRBD1